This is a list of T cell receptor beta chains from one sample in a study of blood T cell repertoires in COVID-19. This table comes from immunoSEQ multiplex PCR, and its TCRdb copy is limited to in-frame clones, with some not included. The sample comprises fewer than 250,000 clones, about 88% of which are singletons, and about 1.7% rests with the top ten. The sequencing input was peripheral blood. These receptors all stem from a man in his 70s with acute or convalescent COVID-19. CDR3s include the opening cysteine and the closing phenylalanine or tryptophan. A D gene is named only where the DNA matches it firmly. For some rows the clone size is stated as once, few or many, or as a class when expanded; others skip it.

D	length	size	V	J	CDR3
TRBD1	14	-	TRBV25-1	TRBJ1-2	CASSDFDRVDGYTF
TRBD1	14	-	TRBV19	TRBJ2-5	CASSMGQKKETQYF
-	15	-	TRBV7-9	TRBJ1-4	CASSLMQRRNEKLFF
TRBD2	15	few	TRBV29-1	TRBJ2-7	CSAGLSAGTRYEQYF
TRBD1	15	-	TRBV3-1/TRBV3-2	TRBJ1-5	CASSLSGTGYQPQHF
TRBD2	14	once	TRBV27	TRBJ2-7	CASSPSGMLYEQYF
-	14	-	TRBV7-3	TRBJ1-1	CASSPNGLNTEAFF
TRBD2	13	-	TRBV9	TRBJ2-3	CASSVGVSGNVLW
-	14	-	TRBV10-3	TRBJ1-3	CAISGLSSGNTIYF
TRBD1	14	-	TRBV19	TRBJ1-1	CASSTDRGGTEAFF
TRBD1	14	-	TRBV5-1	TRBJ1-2	CASSAGTGSYGYTF
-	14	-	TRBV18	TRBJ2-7	CASSPGAGIHEQYF
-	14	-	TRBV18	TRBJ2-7	CASSPAVAGNEQYF
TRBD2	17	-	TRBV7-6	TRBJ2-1	CASSLARTSGPYNEQFF
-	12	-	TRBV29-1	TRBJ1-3	CSALREGNTIYF
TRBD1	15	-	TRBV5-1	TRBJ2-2	CASRYDTGGAGELFF
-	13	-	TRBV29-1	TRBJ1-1	CSVLGSPDTEAFF
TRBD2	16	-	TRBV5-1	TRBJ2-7	CASSPWLAGGLYEQYF
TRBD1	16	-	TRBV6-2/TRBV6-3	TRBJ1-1	CASSSQGTGGYTEAFF
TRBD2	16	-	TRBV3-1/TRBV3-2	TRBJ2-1	CASSPLVAGSYNEQFF
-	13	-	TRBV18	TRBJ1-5	CASSLDGGQPQHF
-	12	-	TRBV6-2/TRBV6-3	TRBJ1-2	CASSYMGLGYTF
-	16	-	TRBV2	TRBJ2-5	CASRGGTNRRKETQYF
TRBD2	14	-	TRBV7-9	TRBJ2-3	CASSAAGASDTQYF
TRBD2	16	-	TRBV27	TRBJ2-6	CASSFFSGTGANVLTF
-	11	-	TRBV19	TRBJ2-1	CASRGSGFQFF
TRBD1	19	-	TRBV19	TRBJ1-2	CASRSKTSTGGYQDYGYTF
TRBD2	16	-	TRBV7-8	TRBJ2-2	CASSSSGLANTGELFF
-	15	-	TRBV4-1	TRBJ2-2	CASSLGSTNTGELFF
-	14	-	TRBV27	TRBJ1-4	CASSFGGAGEKLFF